This paragraph reports one T cell receptor beta chain. It was on clinical symptoms, serum thyroxine, TRAb, thyroid ultrasound and orbital computed tomography that diagnosis relied. These data are taken from a study of Graves' ophthalmopathy and Graves' hyperthyroidism. Study-wide background: By definition, stable hyperthyroidism involved no ophthalmopathy within 18 months of follow-up.

Germline-derived CDR1 and CDR2 are SQVTM and ANQGSEA. V was clipped by 2 bases and J by 0 bases, with 14 bases between them. The CDR3 has 15 amino acids. Beta-chain TCR CDR3 regions were amplified from RNA transcripts. First-round RT-PCR used HTBI primers; second-round multiplex PCR followed. TCRdb itself ran the multiplex PCR reads through MiXCR, one entry per CDR3 protein. The sample carries more than 1,000,000 distinct CDR3 sequences, about two fifths recorded once. This receptor was identified in an adult man with Graves' hyperthyroidism. This chain joins TRBV29-1 and TRBJ2-7, with D perhaps matching TRBD2 (7 bases). Sequenced input: peripheral blood or thyroid tissue (not recorded which). The CDR3 DNA follows: TGCAGCGTTGAAATGGCGGGGGCAAGCTCCTACGAGCAGTACTTC. Protein product: CSVEMAGASSYEQYF.